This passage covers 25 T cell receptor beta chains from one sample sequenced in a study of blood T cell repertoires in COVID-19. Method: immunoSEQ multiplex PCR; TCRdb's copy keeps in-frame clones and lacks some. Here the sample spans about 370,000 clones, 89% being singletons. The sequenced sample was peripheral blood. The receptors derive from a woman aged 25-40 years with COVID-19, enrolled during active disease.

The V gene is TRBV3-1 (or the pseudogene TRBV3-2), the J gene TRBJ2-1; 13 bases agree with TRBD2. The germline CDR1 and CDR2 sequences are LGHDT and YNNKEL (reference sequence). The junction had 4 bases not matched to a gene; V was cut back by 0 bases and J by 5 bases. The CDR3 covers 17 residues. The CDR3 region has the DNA TGTGCCAGCAGCCAAGAACTAGCGGGGGGGATGAACAATGAGCAGTTCTTC. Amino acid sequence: CASSQELAGGMNNEQFF.

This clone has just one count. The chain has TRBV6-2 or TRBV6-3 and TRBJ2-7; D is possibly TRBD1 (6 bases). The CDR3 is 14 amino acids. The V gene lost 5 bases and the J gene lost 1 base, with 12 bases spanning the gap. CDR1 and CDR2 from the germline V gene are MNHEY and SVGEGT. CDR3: CASSNWDTSYEQYV. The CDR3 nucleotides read TGTGCCAGCAGTAACTGGGACACGTCCTACGAGCAGTACGTC.

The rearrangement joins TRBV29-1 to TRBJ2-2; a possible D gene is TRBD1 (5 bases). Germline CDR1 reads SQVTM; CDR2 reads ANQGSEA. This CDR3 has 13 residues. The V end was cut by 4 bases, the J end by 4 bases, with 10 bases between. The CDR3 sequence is CSVAQGSTGELFF. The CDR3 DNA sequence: TGCAGCGTTGCCCAGGGTAGCACCGGGGAGCTGTTTTTT.

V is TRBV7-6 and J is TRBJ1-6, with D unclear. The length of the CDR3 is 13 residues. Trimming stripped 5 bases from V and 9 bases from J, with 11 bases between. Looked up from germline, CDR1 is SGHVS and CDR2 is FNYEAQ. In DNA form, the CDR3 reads TGTGCCAGCAGCCGGGAAACGGGTTCACCCCTCCACTTT. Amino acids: CASSRETGSPLHF.

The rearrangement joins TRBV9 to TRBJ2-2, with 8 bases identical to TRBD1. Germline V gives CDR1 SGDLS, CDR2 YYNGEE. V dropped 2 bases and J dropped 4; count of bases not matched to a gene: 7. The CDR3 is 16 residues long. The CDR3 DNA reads TGTGCCAGCAGCGTTAGGACAGGGTCGGGCACCGGGGAGCTGTTTTTT. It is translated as CASSVRTGSGTGELFF.

CDR3 sequence (DNA): TGTGCCAGCAGTTTACAGCGGGGGGAGACCCAGTACTTC. This codes for CASSLQRGETQYF. The chain uses TRBV27 and TRBJ2-5; 8 nucleotides line up with TRBD2. J was trimmed by 5 bases and V by 2 bases; bases with no gene match: 1. Germline V gene lookup returns CDR1 MNHEY and CDR2 SMNVEV (reference sequence). CDR3 length: 13 residues.

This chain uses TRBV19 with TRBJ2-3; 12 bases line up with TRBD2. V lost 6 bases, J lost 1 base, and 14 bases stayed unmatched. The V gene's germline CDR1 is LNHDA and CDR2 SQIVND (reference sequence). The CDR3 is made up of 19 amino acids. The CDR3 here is CASSPPGLAGRFGTDTQYF. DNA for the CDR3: TGTGCCAGTAGCCCTCCGGGACTAGCGGGTCGGTTTGGCACAGATACGCAGTATTTT.

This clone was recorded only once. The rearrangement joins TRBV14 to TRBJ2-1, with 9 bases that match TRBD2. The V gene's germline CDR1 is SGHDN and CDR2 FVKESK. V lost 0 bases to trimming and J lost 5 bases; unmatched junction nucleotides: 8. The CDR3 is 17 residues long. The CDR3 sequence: CASSQDWRLADHNEQFF. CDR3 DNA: TGTGCCAGCAGCCAAGATTGGAGACTAGCGGATCACAATGAGCAGTTCTTC.

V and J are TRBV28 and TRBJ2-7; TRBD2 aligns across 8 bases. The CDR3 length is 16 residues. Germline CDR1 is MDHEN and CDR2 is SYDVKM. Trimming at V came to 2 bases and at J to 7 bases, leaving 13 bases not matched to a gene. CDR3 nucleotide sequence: TGTGCCAGCAGTTTAGGTACGGGGGGGGCCTCGGGAGAGCAGTACTTC. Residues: CASSLGTGGASGEQYF.

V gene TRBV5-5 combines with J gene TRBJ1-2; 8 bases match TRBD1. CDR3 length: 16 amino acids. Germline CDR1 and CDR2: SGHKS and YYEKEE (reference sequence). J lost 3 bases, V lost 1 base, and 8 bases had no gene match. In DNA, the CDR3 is TGTGCCAGCAGCTTGCGGGACAGGACCCTTTACTATGGCTACACCTTC. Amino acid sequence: CASSLRDRTLYYGYTF. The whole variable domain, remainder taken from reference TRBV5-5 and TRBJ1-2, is DAGVTQSPTHLIKTRGQQVTLRCSPISGHKSVSWYQQVLGQGPQFIFQYYEKEERGRGNFPDRFSARQFPNYSSELNVNALLLGDSALYLCASSLRDRTLYYGYTFGSGTRLTVV.

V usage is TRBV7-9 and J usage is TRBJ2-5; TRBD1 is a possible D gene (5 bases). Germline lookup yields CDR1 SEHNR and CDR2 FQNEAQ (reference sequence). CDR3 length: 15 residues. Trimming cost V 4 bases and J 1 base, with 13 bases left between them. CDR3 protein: CASSSPRDSQETQYF. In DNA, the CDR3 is TGTGCCAGCAGCTCGCCCCGTGACAGCCAAGAGACCCAGTACTTC.

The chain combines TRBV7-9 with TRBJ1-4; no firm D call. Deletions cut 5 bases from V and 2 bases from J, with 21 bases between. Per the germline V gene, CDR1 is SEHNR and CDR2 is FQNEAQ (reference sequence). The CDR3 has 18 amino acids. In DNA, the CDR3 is TGTGCCAGCAGCCCGTCGTTCAAGCAATCCGCGACTAATGAAAAACTGTTTTTT. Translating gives CASSPSFKQSATNEKLFF.

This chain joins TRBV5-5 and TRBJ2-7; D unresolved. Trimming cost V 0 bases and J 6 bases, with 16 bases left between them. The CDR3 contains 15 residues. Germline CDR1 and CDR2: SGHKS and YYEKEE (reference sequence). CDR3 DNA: TGTGCCAGCAGCTTGGGACTCGTGATAAAACCCGAGCAGTACGTC. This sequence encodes CASSLGLVIKPEQYV.

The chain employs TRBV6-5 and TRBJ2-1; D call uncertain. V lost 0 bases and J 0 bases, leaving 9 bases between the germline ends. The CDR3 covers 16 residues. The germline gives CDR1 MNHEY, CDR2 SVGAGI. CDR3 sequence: CASSYSERRSYNEQFF. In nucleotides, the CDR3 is TGTGCCAGCAGTTACTCCGAGCGCCGCTCCTACAATGAGCAGTTCTTC.

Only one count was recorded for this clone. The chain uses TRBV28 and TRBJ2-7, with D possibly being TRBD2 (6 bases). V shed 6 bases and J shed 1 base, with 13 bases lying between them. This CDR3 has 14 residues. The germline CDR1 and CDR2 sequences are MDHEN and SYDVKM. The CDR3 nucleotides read TGTGCCAGCAGCTGGACGGGGAGGTCCTACGAGCAGTACTTC. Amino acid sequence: CASSWTGRSYEQYF.

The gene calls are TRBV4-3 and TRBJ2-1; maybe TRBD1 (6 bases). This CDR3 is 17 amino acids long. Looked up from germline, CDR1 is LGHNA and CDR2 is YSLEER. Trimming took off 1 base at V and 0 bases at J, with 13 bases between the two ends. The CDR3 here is CASSQGLGASSYNEQFF. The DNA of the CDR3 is TGCGCCAGCAGCCAAGGACTGGGGGCTAGCTCCTACAATGAGCAGTTCTTC.

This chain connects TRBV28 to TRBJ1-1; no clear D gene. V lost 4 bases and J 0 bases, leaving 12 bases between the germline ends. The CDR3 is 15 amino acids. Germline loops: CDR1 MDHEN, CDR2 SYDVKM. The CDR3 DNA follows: TGTGCCAGCAGTTCCCCAGGAAACCTGAACACTGAAGCTTTCTTT. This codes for CASSSPGNLNTEAFF.

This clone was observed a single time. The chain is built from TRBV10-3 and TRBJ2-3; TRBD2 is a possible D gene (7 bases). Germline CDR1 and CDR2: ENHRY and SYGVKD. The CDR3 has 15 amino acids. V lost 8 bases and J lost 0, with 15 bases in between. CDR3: CAIAVGGDSTDTQYF. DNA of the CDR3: TGTGCCATCGCCGTAGGGGGGGACAGCACAGATACGCAGTATTTT.

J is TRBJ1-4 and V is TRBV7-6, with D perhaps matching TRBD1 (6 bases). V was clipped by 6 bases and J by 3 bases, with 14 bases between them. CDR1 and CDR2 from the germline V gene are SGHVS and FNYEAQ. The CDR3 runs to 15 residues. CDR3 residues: CASRRRGSANEKLFF. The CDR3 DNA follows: TGTGCCAGCAGGCGCAGGGGCTCGGCTAATGAAAAACTGTTTTTT.

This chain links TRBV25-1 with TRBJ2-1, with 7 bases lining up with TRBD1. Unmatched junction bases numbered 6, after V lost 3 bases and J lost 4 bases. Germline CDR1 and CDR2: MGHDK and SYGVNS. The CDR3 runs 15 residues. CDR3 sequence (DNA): TGTGCCAGCAGTGAGGGACAGAAGAAATACAATGAGCAGTTCTTC. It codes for CASSEGQKKYNEQFF.

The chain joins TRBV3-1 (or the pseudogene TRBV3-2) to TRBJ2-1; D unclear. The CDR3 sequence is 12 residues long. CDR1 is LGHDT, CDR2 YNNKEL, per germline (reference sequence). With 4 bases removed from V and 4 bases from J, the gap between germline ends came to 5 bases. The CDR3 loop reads CASSPNYNEQFF. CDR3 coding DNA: TGTGCCAGCAGCCCCAATTACAATGAGCAGTTCTTC.

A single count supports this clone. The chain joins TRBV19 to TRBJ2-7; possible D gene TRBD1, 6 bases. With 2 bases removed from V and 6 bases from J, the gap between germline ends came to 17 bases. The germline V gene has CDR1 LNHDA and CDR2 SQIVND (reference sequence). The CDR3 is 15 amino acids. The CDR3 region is CASSIKAGAWREQYF. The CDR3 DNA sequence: TGTGCCAGTAGTATAAAGGCAGGGGCTTGGCGCGAGCAGTACTTC. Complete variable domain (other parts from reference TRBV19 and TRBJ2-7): DGGITQSPKYLFRKEGQNVTLSCEQNLNHDAMYWYRQDPGQGLRLIYYSQIVNDFQKGDIAEGYSVSREKKESFPLTVTSAQKNPTAFYLCASSIKAGAWREQYFGPGTRLTVT.

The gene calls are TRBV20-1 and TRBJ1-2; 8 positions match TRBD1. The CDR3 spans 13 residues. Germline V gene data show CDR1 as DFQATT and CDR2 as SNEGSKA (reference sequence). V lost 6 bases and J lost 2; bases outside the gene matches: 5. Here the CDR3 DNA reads TGCAGTGCAAGTCGACAGGGGAACTATGGCTACACCTTC. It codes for CSASRQGNYGYTF.

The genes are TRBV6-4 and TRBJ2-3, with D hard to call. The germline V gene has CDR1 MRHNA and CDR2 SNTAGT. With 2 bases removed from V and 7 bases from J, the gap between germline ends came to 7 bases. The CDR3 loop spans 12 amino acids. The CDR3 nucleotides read TGTGCCAGCAGTGACGTGGGCAATACGCAGTATTTT. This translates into CASSDVGNTQYF.

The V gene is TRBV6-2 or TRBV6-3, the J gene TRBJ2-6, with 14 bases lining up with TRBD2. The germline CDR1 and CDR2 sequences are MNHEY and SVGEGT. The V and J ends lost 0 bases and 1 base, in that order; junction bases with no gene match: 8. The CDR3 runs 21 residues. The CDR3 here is CASSYSAGLAGAISGANVLTF. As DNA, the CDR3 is TGTGCCAGCAGTTACTCTGCGGGACTAGCGGGAGCTATATCTGGGGCCAACGTCCTGACTTTC.